This T cell receptor beta chain originates from a study of blood T cell repertoires in COVID-19. The germline CDR1 and CDR2 sequences are SNHLY and FYNNEI. The CDR3 is 13 residues long. V was pared by 6 bases and J by 1 base, with 8 bases between. The age range of participants was 18 to 89 years, with residence in some 25 US areas. Repertoires were generated with immunoSEQ multiplex PCR, while TCRdb's copy carries only in-frame clones and drops some. Counted here are about 250,000 clones, over 75% occurring once; the ten biggest clones make up around 1.7%. The TCR comes from a man in his forties who had recovered from COVID-19. The sequencing sample was made of PBMCs or T cells enriched from blood (not recorded which). The genes are TRBV2 and TRBJ2-3; D not certain. The CDR3 protein is CASRAFRTDTQYF. Here the CDR3 DNA reads TGTGCCAGCAGGGCCTTCCGCACAGATACGCAGTATTTT.